The rows below give T cell receptor beta chains drawn from one sample of a study of T cells after posttransplantation cyclophosphamide. Sequencing used immunoSEQ multiplex PCR; TCRdb keeps in-frame clones, though not all of them. The sample shows approximately 39,000 clones, none of them appearing just once. The sample consisted of PBMCs. All receptors come from a man over 45 in good health, CMV-negative, and a related stem cell transplant donor. CDR3s include the opening cysteine and the closing phenylalanine or tryptophan. A D gene is named only where the DNA matches it firmly. Clone size is given for some rows only: seen once, a few or many times, or a class if the clone is expanded.

size,D,V,J,CDR3,DNA
many,NA,TRBV5-8,TRBJ1-5,CASSGRAYGSNQPQHF,TGTGCCAGCAGCGGCCGTGCTTACGGGAGCAATCAGCCCCAGCATTTT
many,NA,TRBV5-4,TRBJ2-7,CASSLSQGHYEQYF,TGTGCCAGCAGCTTGTCGCAGGGCCACTACGAGCAGTACTTC
many,TRBD2,TRBV18,TRBJ2-3,CASSPGRGGPDTQYF,TGTGCCAGCTCACCTGGACGGGGGGGCCCAGATACGCAGTATTTT
many,NA,TRBV6-5,TRBJ1-1,CASSYSPVRLEAFF,TGTGCCAGCAGTTACTCTCCAGTACGACTTGAAGCTTTCTTT
many,TRBD1,TRBV11-2,TRBJ1-1,CASSLDRGTEAFF,TGTGCCAGCAGCTTAGACAGGGGGACTGAAGCTTTCTTT
many,TRBD2,TRBV4-1,TRBJ2-7,CASSQGTLGLAGSEQYF,TGCGCCAGCAGCCAAGGAACGTTGGGACTAGCGGGGAGCGAGCAGTACTTC
many,TRBD1,TRBV19,TRBJ1-5,CASRQSGTGWGQPQHF,TGTGCCAGTAGACAATCCGGGACAGGGTGGGGGCAGCCCCAGCATTTT
many,NA,TRBV18,TRBJ2-3,CASSQGQRSTDTQYF,TGTGCCAGCTCACAGGGACAAAGGAGCACAGATACGCAGTATTTT
many,TRBD1,TRBV7-9,TRBJ2-7,CASSLVGTVSYEQYF,TGTGCCAGCAGCTTGGTCGGGACAGTATCCTACGAGCAGTACTTC
NA,TRBD2,TRBV10-1,TRBJ2-7,CASTTGLAGEAAYEQYF,TGCGCCAGCACCACGGGACTAGCGGGAGAAGCGGCGTACGAGCAGTACTTC
many,TRBD2,TRBV10-1,TRBJ2-1,CASTSRGAGGPNDNEQFF,TGCGCCAGCACCTCACGAGGAGCGGGGGGGCCGAATGATAATGAGCAGTTCTTC
many,NA,TRBV6-4,TRBJ1-3,CASSDGDSGNTIYF,TGTGCCAGCAGTGACGGAGACTCTGGAAACACCATATATTTT
many,TRBD1,TRBV9,TRBJ2-7,CASSVSAGGLDEQYF,TGTGCCAGCAGCGTATCTGCAGGGGGCCTGGACGAGCAGTACTTC
NA,NA,TRBV9,TRBJ1-2,CASSVGRAYGYTF,TGTGCCAGCAGCGTAGGCAGGGCATATGGCTACACCTTC
few,TRBD2,TRBV7-7,TRBJ2-1,CASSLSGDTYNEQFF,TGTGCCAGCAGCTTAAGCGGGGATACCTACAATGAGCAGTTCTTC
many,TRBD1,TRBV7-9,TRBJ2-5,CASSSRQGFPTTQYF,TGTGCCAGCAGCTCCCGACAGGGCTTCCCAACGACCCAGTACTTC
many,TRBD2,TRBV18,TRBJ2-2,CASSRLAGGLNTGELFF,TGTGCCAGCTCGCGACTAGCGGGAGGCCTGAACACCGGGGAGCTGTTTTTT
many,NA,TRBV5-4,TRBJ2-1,CASSLAVLSYNEQFF,TGTGCCAGCAGCTTGGCAGTATTATCCTACAATGAGCAGTTCTTC
many,NA,TRBV15,TRBJ1-4,CATSRDFGTNEKLFF,TGTGCCACCAGCAGAGATTTCGGGACAAACGAAAAACTGTTTTTT
many,TRBD1,TRBV10-2,TRBJ2-7,CASSSRTGPFIYEQYF,TGCGCCAGCAGTTCCCGGACAGGACCTTTTATTTACGAGCAGTACTTC
many,TRBD1,TRBV13,TRBJ1-2,CASSEGQYGYTF,TGTGCCAGCAGCGAGGGACAGTATGGCTACACCTTC
many,NA,TRBV7-9,TRBJ2-7,CASSQPRESYEQYF,TGTGCCAGCAGCCAACCAAGAGAATCTTACGAGCAGTACTTC
many,NA,TRBV29-1,TRBJ1-1,CSVELAVLAFF,TGCAGCGTTGAACTTGCGGTTCTTGCTTTCTTT
many,NA,TRBV9,TRBJ2-1,CASSVDSGPTYNEQFF,TGTGCCAGCAGCGTAGATAGCGGACCTACCTACAATGAGCAGTTCTTC
many,NA,TRBV2,TRBJ2-3,CASSERGAPDTQYF,TGTGCCAGCAGTGAACGGGGGGCCCCAGATACGCAGTATTTT
many,NA,TRBV21-1,TRBJ2-7,CASSTEPGEHDEQYF,TGTGCCAGCAGCACGGAGCCAGGGGAACACGACGAGCAGTACTTC
few,NA,TRBV6-5,TRBJ1-5,CASRVEGNQPQHF,TGTGCCAGCAGGGTAGAAGGCAATCAGCCCCAGCATTTT
many,NA,TRBV4-1,TRBJ1-1,CASSQRTLRQMNTEAFF,TGCGCCAGCAGCCAGCGGACCTTGAGACAGATGAACACTGAAGCTTTCTTT
many,NA,TRBV28,TRBJ1-1,CASIGDTEAFF,TGTGCCAGCATTGGGGACACCGAAGCTTTCTTT